A single sample gave rise to the 11 T cell receptor beta chains below, sequenced in a study of Tregs in tolerant kidney transplant recipients (dated 2019 in TCRdb). Receptor amplification or capture employed the immunoSEQ multiplex PCR assay. In TCRdb, the immuneACCESS table is reduced to in-frame sequences with V and J assigned. These tables do not hold every clone; where another copy was compared, an unresolved V gene accounts for under half, and the others remain unexplained. The sample records fewer than 20,000 clones, around four fifths of which are singletons. The ten largest clones represent 2% to 2.5% of the sample. Material: Tregs from blood. These TCRs come from a human donor in good health.

This clone was counted a single time. The chain has TRBV10-3 and TRBJ2-3, with D unresolved. The CDR3 contains 15 residues. Trimming left V 0 bases short and J 3 bases short, with 10 bases between. Per germline, CDR1 ENHRY and CDR2 SYGVKD. The DNA of the CDR3 is TGTGCCATCAGTGAGTCGAGTCCGGATACAGATACGCAGTATTTT. It yields the protein CAISESSPDTDTQYF.

The chain employs TRBV5-1 and TRBJ1-1; maybe TRBD1 (6 bases). The germline V gene encodes CDR1 SGHRS and CDR2 YFSETQ. This CDR3 has 16 residues. With 3 bases removed from V and 2 bases from J, the gap between germline ends came to 17 bases. CDR3 in DNA: TGCGCCAGCAGCTGGGAGGTGAACGGGGGCAACACTGAAGCTTTCTTT. It yields the protein CASSWEVNGGNTEAFF.

This sequence joins TRBV6-6 and TRBJ1-3; the D is unclear. The CDR3 loop spans 12 amino acids. V was pared by 5 bases and J by 6 bases, with 8 bases between. Germline V lookup: CDR1 MNHNY, CDR2 SVGAGI (reference sequence). CDR3 in amino acids: CASSPTPNTIYF. CDR3 nucleotides: TGTGCCAGCAGTCCTACCCCAAACACCATATATTTT.

The gene calls are TRBV30 and TRBJ1-3, with D hard to call. Trimming pared 2 bases from V and 4 bases from J, leaving 3 bases between. The CDR3 totals 11 residues. Germline V CDR1 and CDR2: GTSNPN, SVGIG (reference sequence). For the CDR3, the DNA is TGTGCCTGGAGTAAGGGAAACACCATATATTTT. Protein product: CAWSKGNTIYF.

This chain uses TRBV19 with TRBJ2-1; D possibly uses TRBD1 or TRBD2 (6 bases each). Between the trimmed V and J ends, which lost 4 bases and 7 bases, there was a span of 14 bases. This CDR3 spans 14 amino acids. Germline CDR1 and CDR2: LNHDA and SQIVND (reference sequence). Here the CDR3 reads CASSRGAGWNEQFF. In DNA form, the CDR3 reads TGTGCCAGTAGTAGGGGGGCAGGTTGGAATGAGCAGTTCTTC.

The V call is TRBV7-2, the J call TRBJ1-6; D call uncertain. CDR1 and CDR2 (germline): SGHTA, FQGNSA. This CDR3 comprises 15 residues. Trimming removed 7 bases at V and 0 bases at J, with 10 bases between. Written as DNA, the CDR3 is TGTGCCAGCACCCCGGCCGGCTCCTATAATTCACCCCTCCACTTT. It translates to CASTPAGSYNSPLHF. Full variable domain (rest looked up from reference TRBV7-2 and TRBJ1-6): GAGVSQSPSNKVTEKGKDVELRCDPISGHTALYWYRQSLGQGLEFLIYFQGNSAPDKSGLPSDRFSAERTGGSVSTLTIQRTQQEDSAVYLCASTPAGSYNSPLHFGNGTRLTVT.

V and J are TRBV29-1 and TRBJ2-1; the D gene is possibly TRBD2 (5 bases). Per germline, CDR1 SQVTM and CDR2 ANQGSEA. The CDR3 contains 13 residues. The V end lost 6 bases, the J end lost 6 bases, and 15 bases lay between the germline ends. The CDR3 here is CSVGDDGFNEQFF. The CDR3 DNA reads TGCAGCGTGGGAGACGATGGCTTCAATGAGCAGTTCTTC.

The table lists this clone with a few counts. The chain is built from TRBV6-5 and TRBJ1-2; unclear D gene. The length of the CDR3 is 13 residues. Trimming pared 6 bases from V and 7 bases from J, leaving 15 bases between. CDR1 and CDR2 (germline): MNHEY, SVGAGI. CDR3 sequence reads: CASSSDLGRGYTF. CDR3 nucleotides: TGTGCCAGCAGCTCGGACCTCGGTCGTGGCTACACCTTC.

In this sample, this clone turned up once. V usage is TRBV5-4 and J usage is TRBJ1-3, with 9 bases matching TRBD1. Germline CDR1 is SGHNT and CDR2 is YYREEE (reference sequence). The V gene end was trimmed by 2 bases and the J gene end by 0 bases; junction bases not matched to a gene: 3. The CDR3 is made up of 16 amino acids. The CDR3 DNA follows: TGTGCCAGCAGCTTCGACAGGGGGAGCTCTGGAAACACCATATATTTT. Translated, it gives CASSFDRGSSGNTIYF.

This clone was seen a few times. The rearrangement links TRBV18 to TRBJ2-7, with D hard to call. Trimming took 2 bases from V and 6 from J, leaving 5 bases between them. The CDR3 totals 11 residues. Germline CDR1 reads KGHSH; CDR2 reads LQKENI. The CDR3 is CASSPGVEQYF. Here the CDR3 DNA reads TGTGCCAGCTCACCAGGGGTCGAGCAGTACTTC. Full variable domain (missing parts from reference TRBV18 and TRBJ2-7): NAGVMQNPRHLVRRRGQEARLRCSPMKGHSHVYWYRQLPEEGLKFMVYLQKENIIDESGMPKERFSAEFPKEGPSILRIQQVVRGDSAAYFCASSPGVEQYFGPGTRLTVT.

V and J are TRBV2 and TRBJ2-1; no definite D call. This CDR3 is 16 amino acids long. The V and J ends lost 3 bases and 0 bases respectively, with 12 bases between them. The V gene's germline CDR1 is SNHLY and CDR2 FYNNEI. CDR3 DNA: TGTGCCAGCAGTGATTCCCCCCTCGGCTCCTACAATGAGCAGTTCTTC. Its protein is CASSDSPLGSYNEQFF.